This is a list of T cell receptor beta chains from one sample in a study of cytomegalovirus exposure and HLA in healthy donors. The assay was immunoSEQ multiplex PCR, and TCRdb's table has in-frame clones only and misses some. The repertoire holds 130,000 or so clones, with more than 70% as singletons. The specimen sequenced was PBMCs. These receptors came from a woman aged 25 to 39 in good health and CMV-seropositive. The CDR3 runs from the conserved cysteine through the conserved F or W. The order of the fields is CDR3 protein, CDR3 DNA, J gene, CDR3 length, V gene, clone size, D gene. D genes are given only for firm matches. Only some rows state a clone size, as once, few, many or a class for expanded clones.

CDR3 protein: CASAPWQGTDTQYF
CDR3 DNA: TGTGCCAGCGCCCCCTGGCAGGGAACAGATACGCAGTATTTT
J gene: TRBJ2-3
CDR3 length: 14
V gene: TRBV21-1
clone size: once
D gene: .

CDR3 protein: CASSQGRAGGLEQFF
CDR3 DNA: TGCGCCAGCAGCCAAGGGAGAGCGGGGGGGCTTGAGCAGTTCTTC
J gene: TRBJ2-1
CDR3 length: 15
V gene: TRBV4-1
clone size: .
D gene: TRBD2

CDR3 protein: CASGLGQTNQPQHF
CDR3 DNA: TGTGCCAGTGGACTCGGACAGACCAATCAGCCCCAGCATTTT
J gene: TRBJ1-5
CDR3 length: 14
V gene: TRBV19
clone size: .
D gene: .

CDR3 protein: CASSLAGTDTQYF
CDR3 DNA: TGTGCCAGCAGTTTAGCGGGCACAGATACGCAGTATTTT
J gene: TRBJ2-3
CDR3 length: 13
V gene: TRBV27
clone size: .
D gene: .

CDR3 protein: CASSLGTLVGGELFF
CDR3 DNA: TGCGCCAGCAGCTTGGGAACGTTGGTCGGCGGGGAGCTGTTTTTT
J gene: TRBJ2-2
CDR3 length: 15
V gene: TRBV5-1
clone size: .
D gene: .

CDR3 protein: CASTSQGRGYTEAFF
CDR3 DNA: TGTGCCAGCACCTCCCAGGGGCGAGGGTACACTGAAGCTTTCTTT
J gene: TRBJ1-1
CDR3 length: 15
V gene: TRBV28
clone size: .
D gene: .

CDR3 protein: CASSLGLGELFF
CDR3 DNA: TGTGCCAGCAGTTTAGGGCTAGGGGAGCTGTTTTTT
J gene: TRBJ2-2
CDR3 length: 12
V gene: TRBV28
clone size: few
D gene: .

CDR3 protein: CASSSDSPIMNTEAFF
CDR3 DNA: TGTGCCAGCTCATCGGACAGCCCGATTATGAACACTGAAGCTTTCTTT
J gene: TRBJ1-1
CDR3 length: 16
V gene: TRBV18
clone size: .
D gene: .

CDR3 protein: CASSGGGNTIYF
CDR3 DNA: TGTGCCAGCAGCGGGGGGGGAAACACCATATATTTT
J gene: TRBJ1-3
CDR3 length: 12
V gene: TRBV11-2
clone size: few
D gene: .

CDR3 protein: CASSYGRGRWTEAFF
CDR3 DNA: TGTGCCAGCAGTTACGGTAGGGGGCGGTGGACTGAAGCTTTCTTT
J gene: TRBJ1-1
CDR3 length: 15
V gene: TRBV6-5
clone size: .
D gene: TRBD1

CDR3 protein: CASSYRQGFHGYTF
CDR3 DNA: TGTGCCAGCAGTTACCGGCAGGGGTTCCATGGCTACACCTTC
J gene: TRBJ1-2
CDR3 length: 14
V gene: TRBV6-5
clone size: .
D gene: .

CDR3 protein: CASSGQGVYEQYF
CDR3 DNA: TGTGCCAGCTCCGGACAGGGGGTCTACGAGCAGTACTTC
J gene: TRBJ2-7
CDR3 length: 13
V gene: TRBV2
clone size: .
D gene: TRBD1

CDR3 protein: CASARLAGGGDTQYF
CDR3 DNA: TGTGCCAGCGCTCGACTAGCGGGGGGAGGAGATACGCAGTATTTT
J gene: TRBJ2-3
CDR3 length: 15
V gene: TRBV27
clone size: few
D gene: TRBD2

CDR3 protein: CAWGTGVNTEAFF
CDR3 DNA: TGTGCCTGGGGGACAGGGGTGAACACTGAAGCTTTCTTT
J gene: TRBJ1-1
CDR3 length: 13
V gene: TRBV30
clone size: .
D gene: TRBD1

CDR3 protein: CASTSRDRGLRGYTF
CDR3 DNA: TGTGCCAGCACCTCAAGGGACAGGGGGCTTCGAGGCTACACCTTC
J gene: TRBJ1-2
CDR3 length: 15
V gene: TRBV27
clone size: .
D gene: TRBD1

CDR3 protein: CASSLDRGETQYF
CDR3 DNA: TGTGCCAGCAGCTTAGACAGGGGAGAGACCCAGTACTTC
J gene: TRBJ2-5
CDR3 length: 13
V gene: TRBV11-1
clone size: .
D gene: TRBD1

CDR3 protein: CASSYLPGASSYEQYF
CDR3 DNA: TGCGCCAGCAGCTATCTACCTGGGGCGTCCTCCTACGAGCAGTACTTC
J gene: TRBJ2-7
CDR3 length: 16
V gene: TRBV5-1
clone size: .
D gene: .

CDR3 protein: CASSPGTGSEQYF
CDR3 DNA: TGTGCCAGCAGCCCCGGGACAGGGAGCGAGCAGTACTTC
J gene: TRBJ2-7
CDR3 length: 13
V gene: TRBV11-3
clone size: .
D gene: TRBD1

CDR3 protein: CASSGGQDTEAFF
CDR3 DNA: TGTGCCAGCTCAGGAGGACAGGACACTGAAGCTTTCTTT
J gene: TRBJ1-1
CDR3 length: 13
V gene: TRBV18
clone size: .
D gene: TRBD1

CDR3 protein: CASRQGIEAFF
CDR3 DNA: TGTGCCAGCAGACAGGGAATTGAAGCTTTCTTT
J gene: TRBJ1-1
CDR3 length: 11
V gene: TRBV2
clone size: few
D gene: .

CDR3 protein: CASSQPGQPPYNEQFF
CDR3 DNA: TGTGCCAGCAGCCAACCAGGACAACCTCCCTACAATGAGCAGTTCTTC
J gene: TRBJ2-1
CDR3 length: 16
V gene: TRBV4-2
clone size: .
D gene: .

CDR3 protein: CASSERWSNSNQPQHF
CDR3 DNA: TGTGCCAGCAGTGAAAGGTGGAGTAATAGCAATCAGCCCCAGCATTTT
J gene: TRBJ1-5
CDR3 length: 16
V gene: TRBV6-1
clone size: .
D gene: .

CDR3 protein: CASSPAGEANYGYTF
CDR3 DNA: TGTGCCAGCTCACCCGCAGGTGAAGCTAACTATGGCTACACCTTC
J gene: TRBJ1-2
CDR3 length: 15
V gene: TRBV18
clone size: .
D gene: .

CDR3 protein: CASSVGQTYEQYF
CDR3 DNA: TGTGCCAGTAGTGTAGGACAGACCTACGAGCAGTACTTC
J gene: TRBJ2-7
CDR3 length: 13
V gene: TRBV19
clone size: .
D gene: .

CDR3 protein: CASSSNQDTEAFF
CDR3 DNA: TGCGCCAGCAGCTCCAACCAGGACACTGAAGCTTTCTTT
J gene: TRBJ1-1
CDR3 length: 13
V gene: TRBV5-1
clone size: .
D gene: .

CDR3 protein: CASSSPVNQGGVAFF
CDR3 DNA: TGTGCCAGCAGCTCTCCGGTCAACCAGGGTGGTGTAGCTTTCTTT
J gene: TRBJ1-1
CDR3 length: 15
V gene: TRBV7-8
clone size: .
D gene: .

CDR3 protein: CASSSQDTLGEQFF
CDR3 DNA: TGTGCCAGCAGTTCCCAGGACACACTCGGTGAGCAGTTCTTC
J gene: TRBJ2-1
CDR3 length: 14
V gene: TRBV28
clone size: .
D gene: .

CDR3 protein: CASSQGGLFESYEQYF
CDR3 DNA: TGCGCCAGCAGCCAAGGAGGACTCTTTGAGTCCTACGAGCAGTACTTC
J gene: TRBJ2-7
CDR3 length: 16
V gene: TRBV4-1
clone size: .
D gene: .